Below, 17 T cell receptor beta chains from the same sample are listed, as sequenced in a study of blood T cell repertoires in COVID-19. Data came from immunoSEQ multiplex PCR; TCRdb stores just in-frame clones and leaves some out. The sample has 95,000 to 110,000 clones, 91% seen once. The source material was peripheral blood. All receptors derive from a human donor in a cohort sampled during active COVID-19.

The chain carries TRBV11-2 and TRBJ2-1, with 8 bases identical to TRBD1. V shed 5 bases and J 7 bases; nucleotides not matched to a gene: 10. This CDR3 comprises 15 residues. The germline V gene has CDR1 SGHAT and CDR2 FQNNGV. The CDR3 coding sequence is TGTGCCAGCAGCCACCGGACAGGGAATCGGAATGAGCAGTTCTTC. Translated: CASSHRTGNRNEQFF.

This sequence joins TRBV7-9 and TRBJ1-1; TRBD1 aligns across 7 bases. Germline trimming cut 1 base from V and 1 base from J; bases unmatched to any gene: 12. Germline V lookup: CDR1 SEHNR, CDR2 FQNEAQ (reference sequence). This CDR3 is built from 18 residues. CDR3 sequence: CASSLVLGDRLGNTEAFF. The CDR3 region has the DNA TGTGCCAGCAGCTTAGTTTTAGGGGACAGACTGGGGAACACTGAAGCTTTCTTT.

V and J are TRBV3-1 (or the pseudogene TRBV3-2) and TRBJ1-1; TRBD1 might be the D (6 bases). The V end lost 4 bases, the J end lost 4 bases, and 13 bases lay between the germline ends. This CDR3 is 14 amino acids long. CDR1 and CDR2 (germline): LGHDT, YNNKEL (reference sequence). CDR3 protein: CASSPRGGSTEAFF. The CDR3 nucleotides read TGTGCCAGCAGCCCCAGGGGAGGGAGCACTGAAGCTTTCTTT.

The V call is TRBV21-1, the J call TRBJ1-5. TRBV21-1 is assigned pseudogene status. CDR3 length: 14 amino acids. In DNA form, the CDR3 reads TGTGCCAGCAGCAAAGGACGGGGATTACAGCCCCAGCATTTT. It translates to CASSKGRGLQPQHF.

J is TRBJ1-1 and V is TRBV28, with 8 positions matching TRBD1. V lost 6 bases and J lost 3; bases outside the gene matches: 3. The germline V gene encodes CDR1 MDHEN and CDR2 SYDVKM. The CDR3 spans 13 residues. The chain's CDR3 is CASRIQGDTEAFF. The CDR3 bases are TGTGCCAGCAGGATACAGGGGGACACTGAAGCTTTCTTT.

The CDR3 spells CASSQGTGGVSGANVLTF. The DNA for the CDR3 is TGTGCCAGCAGCCAAGGGACAGGGGGCGTCTCTGGGGCCAACGTCCTGACTTTC. The rearrangement uses TRBV3-1 (or the pseudogene TRBV3-2) and TRBJ2-6; 11 positions agree with TRBD1. This CDR3 region has 18 residues. The germline V gene encodes CDR1 LGHDT and CDR2 YNNKEL (reference sequence). V was pared by 1 base and J by 0 bases, with 2 bases of the junction left unmatched.

This rearrangement joins TRBV5-1 to TRBJ2-7; D unclear. CDR1 is SGHRS and CDR2 is YFSETQ in the germline V gene. The CDR3 extends over 15 amino acids. V was pared by 4 bases and J by 7 bases, with 21 bases between. As DNA, the CDR3 is TGCGCCAGCAGCCCGGTAGGCGCCGTGCCGGAGGAGCAGTACTTC. Amino acid sequence: CASSPVGAVPEEQYF.

The J gene is TRBJ1-1, the V gene TRBV5-5; 9 nucleotides agree with TRBD1. The CDR3 is 14 amino acids. Germline V CDR1 and CDR2: SGHKS, YYEKEE (reference sequence). The V and J ends lost 5 bases and 6 bases, in that order; junction bases with no gene match: 8. CDR3 amino acids: CASSSTGGKPEAFF. The CDR3 region has the DNA TGTGCCAGCAGTTCGACAGGGGGAAAACCTGAAGCTTTCTTT.

The V gene is TRBV5-1, the J gene TRBJ2-1, with 10 bases that match TRBD1. V shed 4 bases, J shed 5 bases, and the junction held 6 bases outside the gene matches. The CDR3 sequence is 15 residues long. Germline lookup yields CDR1 SGHRS and CDR2 YFSETQ. This CDR3 is CASSPGDRGHNEQFF. CDR3 in DNA: TGCGCCAGCAGCCCGGGGGACAGGGGACACAATGAGCAGTTCTTC.

The rearrangement joins TRBV19 to TRBJ2-7; D perhaps matches TRBD1 (6 bases). There are 15 residues in the CDR3. V was pared by 1 base and J by 5 bases, with 15 bases between. CDR1 is LNHDA and CDR2 is SQIVND in the germline V gene (reference sequence). CDR3 sequence: CASSIASGQTNEQYF. The CDR3 DNA follows: TGTGCCAGTAGTATAGCGAGCGGACAGACCAACGAGCAGTACTTC.

The V call is TRBV4-2, the J call TRBJ1-2; 9 bases are a match to TRBD1. The J segment lost 4 bases and the V segment lost 3 bases, leaving 3 bases of the junction unmatched. The CDR3 runs to 14 residues. Per the germline V gene, CDR1 is LGHNA and CDR2 is YNFKEQ. This CDR3 reads CASSHPGQGYGYTF. CDR3 DNA sequence: TGTGCCAGCAGCCACCCGGGACAGGGCTATGGCTACACCTTC.

This clone was counted once. The chain joins TRBV5-1 to TRBJ2-5, with TRBD1 matching 7 bases. J gave up 5 bases and V 7 bases, and 11 bases lay outside the gene matches. Per germline, CDR1 SGHRS and CDR2 YFSETQ. This CDR3 is 14 amino acids long. The CDR3 reads CASSPTGSRETQYF. CDR3 in DNA: TGCGCCAGCTCCCCGACAGGGAGTAGGGAGACCCAGTACTTC. The full variable domain, its missing parts supplied by reference TRBV5-1 and TRBJ2-5, is KAGVTQTPRYLIKTRGQQVTLSCSPISGHRSVSWYQQTPGQGLQFLFEYFSETQRNKGNFPGRFSGRQFSNSRSEMNVSTLELGDSALYLCASSPTGSRETQYFGPGTRLLVL.

CDR3 sequence reads: CASSYASGRPDTQYF. The DNA for the CDR3 is TGTGCCAGCAGTTACGCTAGCGGGAGGCCAGATACGCAGTATTTT. The chain recombines TRBV28 with TRBJ2-3; TRBD2 matches 11 bases. After removal of 4 bases from V and 4 bases from J, the junction contained 4 bases not matched to a gene. In germline, CDR1 is MDHEN, CDR2 SYDVKM. CDR3 length equals 15 residues.

This sequence joins TRBV28 and TRBJ2-7, with TRBD1 identical over 9 bases. Unmatched junction bases numbered 7, after V lost 8 bases and J lost 5 bases. The germline CDR1 and CDR2 sequences are MDHEN and SYDVKM. The CDR3 length is 13 residues. The CDR3 loop reads CASGGQGSHEQYF. CDR3 coding DNA: TGTGCCAGCGGGGGACAGGGTTCGCACGAGCAGTACTTC.

V usage is TRBV6-2 or TRBV6-3 and J usage is TRBJ2-7; 10 bases are a match to TRBD1. The V and J ends lost 1 base and 3 bases, in that order; junction bases with no gene match: 0. The germline gives CDR1 MNHEY, CDR2 SVGEGT. The CDR3 runs to 14 residues. CDR3 nucleotides: TGTGCCAGCAGTTACTGGACAGGGGGCTACGAGCAGTACTTC. This gives the protein CASSYWTGGYEQYF.

This clone was observed a single time. The chain carries TRBV19 and TRBJ1-6; 8 nucleotides agree with TRBD1. Germline V CDR1 and CDR2: LNHDA, SQIVND (reference sequence). The CDR3 covers 15 residues. V trimming: 3 bases; J trimming: 7 bases; junction bases outside the gene matches: 5. CDR3 sequence (DNA): TGTGCCAGTAGTATTGTGAGGACAGGGAATTCACCCCTCCACTTT. Its translation: CASSIVRTGNSPLHF.

The chain employs TRBV27 and TRBJ2-5; D not certain. The CDR3 loop spans 13 amino acids. CDR1 is MNHEY and CDR2 is SMNVEV in the germline V gene (reference sequence). The V end was cut by 1 base, the J end by 5 bases, with 8 bases between. CDR3 bases: TGTGCCAGCAGTTTATTAGCTAAGGAGACCCAGTACTTC. It translates to CASSLLAKETQYF.